The 8 T cell receptor beta chains below were found in one sample sequenced in a study of blood T cells in healthy people across ages. PCR was performed a second time for about 7 to 12 cycles using a sample-barcoded 5' primer and a J-beta primer mix. TCRdb itself ran the 5' RACE reads through MiXCR, one entry per CDR3 protein. The sample shows 650,000 to 950,000 distinct CDR3 sequences, approximately 48% of them seen only once. The sample consisted of blood. The receptors shown here come from a man aged 55 to 70 in good health.

The chain carries TRBV6-6 and TRBJ2-7, with 10 bases identical to TRBD2. The CDR3 consists of 14 residues. Germline CDR1 is MNHNY and CDR2 is SVGAGI (reference sequence). V was clipped by 10 bases and J by 7 bases; unmatched bases: 13. The CDR3 is CAIKAGGPVTEQYF. CDR3 sequence (DNA): TGTGCCATTAAAGCGGGGGGGCCTGTTACTGAGCAGTACTTC.

This chain uses TRBV6-2 or TRBV6-3 with TRBJ2-7; D perhaps matches TRBD1 (5 bases). Germline V lookup: CDR1 MNHEY, CDR2 SVGEGT. This CDR3 has 16 residues. Trimming left V 2 bases short and J 1 base short, with 15 bases between. The CDR3 sequence is CASSYATELRSYEQYF. The CDR3 DNA reads TGTGCCAGCAGTTACGCGACAGAATTAAGATCCTACGAGCAGTACTTC.

This clonotype was counted once. At one of its ends the junction is not consistent with the germline gene, which may arise from a read error. The chain combines TRBV7-2 with TRBJ1-2; 10 bases are a match to TRBD1. Germline CDR1 reads SGHTA; CDR2 reads FQGNSA. CDR3 length equals 14 residues. In nucleotides, the CDR3 is TGTGCCTGCAGGTTCCCAGGACAGGGGGTAGACTACACCTTC. It yields the protein CACRFPGQGVDYTF.

This clonotype was counted between two and nine times. The chain links TRBV6-2 or TRBV6-3 to TRBJ2-1; D not resolved. Germline V lookup: CDR1 MNHEY, CDR2 SVGEGT. The ends were cut back, 6 bases at V and 8 bases at J, with 8 bases in the middle. CDR3 length equals 11 residues. CDR3 sequence (DNA): TGTGCCAGCAGCACACCCCATGAGCAGTTCTTC. It specifies CASSTPHEQFF.

The chain recombines TRBV15 with TRBJ1-2, with TRBD1 matching 7 bases. CDR1 and CDR2 from the germline V gene are LNHNV and YYDKDF (reference sequence). CDR3 length: 17 residues. V lost 1 base, J lost 0 bases, and 8 bases stayed unmatched. As DNA, the CDR3 is TGTGCCACCAGCAGAGCGACCTATGACAGGGCTAACTATGGCTACACCTTC. Translation: CATSRATYDRANYGYTF.

There are a few counts of this clonotype. This sequence joins TRBV15 and TRBJ2-3, with no clear D. Germline CDR1 and CDR2: LNHNV and YYDKDF (reference sequence). The CDR3 runs to 16 residues. V was trimmed by 2 bases and J by 6 bases, leaving 18 bases between them. DNA of the CDR3: TGTGCCACCAGCAGACCCATTACAATAGTCTCCGATACGCAGTATTTT. Its translation: CATSRPITIVSDTQYF. Filled out from reference TRBV15 and TRBJ2-3, the complete variable domain reads DAMVIQNPRYQVTQFGKPVTLSCSQTLNHNVMYWYQQKSSQAPKLLFHYYDKDFNNEADTPDNFQSRRPNTSFCFLDIRSPGLGDTAMYLCATSRPITIVSDTQYFGPGTRLTVL.

Remarks on this clonotype: Just one base apart from a much larger clone, this may be a read error. The chain is built from TRBV7-2 and TRBJ2-2, with D possibly matching TRBD1 (6 bases). The V gene lost 11 bases and the J gene lost 0 bases, with 13 bases spanning the gap. The CDR3 totals 14 residues. Germline values: CDR1 SGHTA, CDR2 FQGNSA. The CDR3 here is CARPGTTNTGELFF. In nucleotides, the CDR3 is TGTGCCCGCCCCGGGACAACGAACACCGGGGAGCTGTTTTTT.

This clonotype was counted at least ten times. The V call is TRBV27, the J call TRBJ2-7, with D uncertain. The CDR3 runs 14 residues. V was trimmed by 7 bases and J by 0 bases, leaving 13 bases between them. The V gene's germline CDR1 is MNHEY and CDR2 SMNVEV (reference sequence). CDR3 loop: CASKVGYTSYEQYF. In DNA form, the CDR3 reads TGTGCCAGCAAGGTGGGGTATACCTCCTACGAGCAGTACTTC.